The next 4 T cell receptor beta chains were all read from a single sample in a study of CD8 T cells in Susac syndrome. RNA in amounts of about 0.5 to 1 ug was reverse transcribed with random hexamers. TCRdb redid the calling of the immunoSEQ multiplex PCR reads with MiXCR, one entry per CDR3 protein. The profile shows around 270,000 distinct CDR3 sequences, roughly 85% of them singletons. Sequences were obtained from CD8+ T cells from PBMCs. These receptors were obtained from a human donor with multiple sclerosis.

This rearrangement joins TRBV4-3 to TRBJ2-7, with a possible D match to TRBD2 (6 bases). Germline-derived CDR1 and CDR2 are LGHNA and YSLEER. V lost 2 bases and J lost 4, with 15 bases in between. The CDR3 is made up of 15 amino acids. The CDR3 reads CASSQRSVGGYEQYF. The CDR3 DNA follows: TGCGCCAGCAGCCAAAGGAGCGTCGGGGGATACGAGCAGTACTTC.

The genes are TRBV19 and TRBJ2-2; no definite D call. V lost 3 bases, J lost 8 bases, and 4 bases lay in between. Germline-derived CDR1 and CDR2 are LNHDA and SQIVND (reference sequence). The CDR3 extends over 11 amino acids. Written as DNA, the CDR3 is TGTGCCAGTAGTATCGGGGGGGAGCTGTTTTTT. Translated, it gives CASSIGGELFF.

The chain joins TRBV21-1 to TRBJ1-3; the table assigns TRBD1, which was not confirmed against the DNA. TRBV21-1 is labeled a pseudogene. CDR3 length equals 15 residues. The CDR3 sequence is CASSNQGANGNTTYF. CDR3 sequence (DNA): TGTGCCAGCAGCAACCAGGGGGCAAACGGAAACACCACATATTTT.

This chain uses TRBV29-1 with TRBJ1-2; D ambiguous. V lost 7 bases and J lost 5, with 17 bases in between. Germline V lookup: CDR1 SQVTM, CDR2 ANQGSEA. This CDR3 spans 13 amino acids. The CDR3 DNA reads TGCAGCGCCCACTTGTCTCTTTGGTATGGCTACACCTTC. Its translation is CSAHLSLWYGYTF.